These 17 T cell receptor beta chains were all obtained from the same sample, sequenced in a study of cytomegalovirus exposure and HLA in healthy donors. Vbeta (60) and Jbeta (13) primers were used in the PCR. Clones were sequenced by immunoSEQ multiplex PCR, and TCRdb holds only the in-frame ones, with some missing. This sample yields roughly 130,000 clones, of which about 80% are seen a single time; 4.5% to 5.5% belongs to the top ten. Sequenced sample: PBMCs. Receptor source: a man under 40 in good health and CMV-seronegative.

The rearrangement uses TRBV4-3 and TRBJ1-5; TRBD1 matches 8 bases. V shed 1 base, J shed 3 bases, and the junction held 8 bases outside the gene matches. The CDR3 loop spans 17 amino acids. Germline V gives CDR1 LGHNA, CDR2 YSLEER. The CDR3 sequence: CASSQVLAGGFNQPQHF. The CDR3 DNA reads as TGCGCCAGCAGCCAAGTCTTGGCAGGGGGCTTCAATCAGCCCCAGCATTTT.

The V and J genes are TRBV6-6 and TRBJ2-3; D is undetermined. Per germline, CDR1 MNHNY and CDR2 SVGAGI (reference sequence). This CDR3 has 15 residues. Trimming shortened V by 2 bases and J by 0 bases, and 9 bases separated the two germline ends. DNA of the CDR3: TGTGCCAGCAGTTACGCCGTAACTAGCACAGATACGCAGTATTTT. Its protein product is CASSYAVTSTDTQYF.

This chain links TRBV4-1 with TRBJ2-2; 7 bases match TRBD2. Germline CDR1 and CDR2: MGHRA and YSYEKL. This CDR3 spans 17 amino acids. Trimming cost V 1 base and J 1 base; bases outside gene matches: 6. CDR3 nucleotides: TGCGCCAGCAGCCAAGGTGTGGCTAGCGGGAACACCGGGGAGCTGTTTTTT. It is translated as CASSQGVASGNTGELFF.

The CDR3: CSVLLSSYEQYF. Here the CDR3 DNA reads TGCAGCGTACTGCTGAGCTCCTACGAGCAGTACTTC. The V and J genes are TRBV29-1 and TRBJ2-5, with D unclear. Matching the DNA end better, TRBJ2-7 makes the J call doubtful. Germline V lookup: CDR1 SQVTM, CDR2 ANQGSEA. The CDR3 spans 12 residues.

The V call is TRBV7-3, the J call TRBJ2-3; 8 nucleotides match TRBD2. Germline assignment: CDR1 SGHTA and CDR2 FQGTGA. There are 15 residues in the CDR3. V was clipped by 1 base and J by 5 bases; unmatched bases: 5. The CDR3 region is CASSLKTSARDTQYF. The DNA for the CDR3 is TGTGCCAGCAGCTTAAAGACTAGCGCGAGAGATACGCAGTATTTT.

V usage is TRBV5-6 and J usage is TRBJ1-1; no reliable D call. This CDR3 is built from 13 residues. V was trimmed by 0 bases and J by 3 bases, leaving 6 bases between them. Germline CDR1 reads SGHDT; CDR2 reads YYEEEE. CDR3 sequence: CASSLEPDTEAFF. Here the CDR3 DNA reads TGTGCCAGCAGCTTGGAGCCGGACACTGAAGCTTTCTTT.

The chain links TRBV6-5 to TRBJ1-1, with 9 nucleotides matching TRBD1. The CDR3 contains 14 residues. Trimming at V came to 4 bases and at J to 3 bases, leaving 3 bases not matched to a gene. Per germline, CDR1 MNHEY and CDR2 SVGAGI. The CDR3 spells CASSSWDRDTEAFF. The CDR3, as DNA: TGTGCCAGCAGTTCTTGGGACAGGGACACTGAAGCTTTCTTT.

The chain couples TRBV7-8 to TRBJ2-7, with TRBD1 matching over 11 bases. The CDR3 is 17 residues long. V lost 2 bases to trimming and J lost 6 bases; unmatched junction nucleotides: 12. Per the germline V gene, CDR1 is SGHVS and CDR2 is FQNEAQ. CDR3 DNA: TGTGCCAGCAGCTTAAAGAGGGGGCGGACAGGGGGCCCCGAGCAGTACTTC. It codes for CASSLKRGRTGGPEQYF.

The chain combines TRBV5-1 with TRBJ1-1; D uncertain. Per the germline V gene, CDR1 is SGHRS and CDR2 is YFSETQ. The germline V and J ends were trimmed by 0 bases and 1 base, with 7 bases remaining between them. The CDR3 is 14 residues long. CDR3 in amino acids: CASSLGATNTEAFF. CDR3 coding DNA: TGCGCCAGCAGCTTGGGGGCTACGAACACTGAAGCTTTCTTT.

The chain combines TRBV6-1 with TRBJ2-7; 8 bases map to TRBD2. V shed 3 bases and J 3 bases; nucleotides not matched to a gene: 7. Germline V gene data show CDR1 as MNHNS and CDR2 as SASEGT. This CDR3 is 15 amino acids long. CDR3 sequence (DNA): TGTGCCAGCAGTGAGGCCAGCGGGGGAATCTACGAGCAGTACTTC. Translating it yields CASSEASGGIYEQYF.

This clone appeared a few times. This chain links TRBV7-9 with TRBJ2-7; TRBD1 agrees at 7 bases. The V segment lost 5 bases and the J segment 5 bases; nucleotides outside the gene matches: 6. CDR1 SEHNR and CDR2 FQNEAQ come from the germline V gene (reference sequence). CDR3 length equals 13 residues. DNA of the CDR3: TGTGCCAGCAGCCGACAGGGTGTCCACGAGCAGTACTTC. Translated, it gives CASSRQGVHEQYF.

This chain connects TRBV18 to TRBJ1-2, with D maybe TRBD1 (6 bases). The CDR3 sequence is 14 residues long. V gave up 3 bases and J gave up 2 bases, with 10 bases separating them. Germline loops: CDR1 KGHSH, CDR2 LQKENI. The CDR3 here is CASSPQGTNYGYTF. The CDR3 DNA reads TGTGCCAGCTCACCTCAGGGGACCAACTATGGCTACACCTTC.

This sequence joins TRBV30 and TRBJ1-1; D might be TRBD1 (5 bases). Trimming pared 2 bases from V and 6 bases from J, leaving 16 bases between. CDR1 and CDR2 from the germline V gene are GTSNPN and SVGIG (reference sequence). The length of the CDR3 is 14 residues. CDR3 coding DNA: TGTGCCTGGAGTCTCGACAGCCTCAGCCCTGAAGCTTTCTTT. It translates to CAWSLDSLSPEAFF.

On this clone: Other DNA variants within this sample encode the same CDR3. The chain couples TRBV20-1 to TRBJ2-7, with D hard to call. V lost 3 bases and J 1 base, leaving 4 bases between the germline ends. This CDR3 is 11 amino acids long. The germline V gene has CDR1 DFQATT and CDR2 SNEGSKA (reference sequence). In DNA, the CDR3 is TGCAGTGCTAGTTTATCCTACGAGCAGTACTTC. Protein: CSASLSYEQYF.

This chain joins TRBV5-4 and TRBJ2-5; maybe TRBD2 (6 bases). This CDR3 has 14 residues. With 7 bases removed from V and 0 bases from J, the gap between germline ends came to 13 bases. In germline, CDR1 is SGHNT, CDR2 YYREEE (reference sequence). The CDR3 spells CASGTGGDQETQYF. As DNA, the CDR3 is TGTGCCAGCGGCACCGGCGGGGACCAAGAGACCCAGTACTTC.

J is TRBJ2-2 and V is TRBV29-1; D is perhaps TRBD2 (6 bases). Germline V gene data show CDR1 as SQVTM and CDR2 as ANQGSEA. The CDR3 extends over 13 amino acids. Trimming removed 5 bases at V and 4 bases at J, with 11 bases between. The chain's CDR3 is CSVNSGSTGELFF. DNA of the CDR3: TGCAGCGTTAATAGCGGAAGCACCGGGGAGCTGTTTTTT.

The J gene is TRBJ1-5, the V gene TRBV5-1; D call uncertain. The CDR3 loop spans 14 amino acids. The V and J ends lost 4 bases and 5 bases respectively, with 13 bases between them. The germline gives CDR1 SGHRS, CDR2 YFSETQ. Here the CDR3 reads CASSISGGDQPQHF. The CDR3 DNA sequence: TGCGCCAGCAGCATTAGTGGCGGGGATCAGCCCCAGCATTTT.